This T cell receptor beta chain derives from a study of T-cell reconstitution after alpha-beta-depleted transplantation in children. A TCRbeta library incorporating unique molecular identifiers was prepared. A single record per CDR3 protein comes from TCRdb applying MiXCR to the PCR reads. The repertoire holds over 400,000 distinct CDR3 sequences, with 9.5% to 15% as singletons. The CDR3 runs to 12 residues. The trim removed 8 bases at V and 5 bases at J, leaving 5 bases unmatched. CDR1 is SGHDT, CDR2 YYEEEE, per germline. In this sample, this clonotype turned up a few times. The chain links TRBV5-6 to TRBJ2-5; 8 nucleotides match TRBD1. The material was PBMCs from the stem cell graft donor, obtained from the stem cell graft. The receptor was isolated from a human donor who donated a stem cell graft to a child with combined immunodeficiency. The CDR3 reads CASGQGGETQYF. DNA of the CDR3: TGTGCCAGTGGACAGGGTGGGGAGACCCAGTACTTC.